This is a list of T cell receptor beta chains from one sample in a study of blood T cell repertoires in COVID-19. Here immunoSEQ multiplex PCR was the method, and the copy in TCRdb shows in-frame clones only, minus some. The table has 110,000 to 150,000 clones, roughly 83% seen once. Sequenced material: peripheral blood. The receptors come from a woman in her 70s with COVID-19, enrolled during active disease. Each CDR3 is given with its conserved first and last residue. A D gene is named only where the DNA matches it firmly. Clone sizes are given selectively: once, few, many, or a class where the clone is expanded.

clone_size: -; v_call: TRBV7-9; j_call: TRBJ1-1; d_call: TRBD1; cdr3_nt: TGTGCCAGCAGCTACGAGGGGGCCCGAGAAGCTTTCTTT; cdr3_aa: CASSYEGAREAFF
clone_size: -; v_call: TRBV6-5; j_call: TRBJ1-5; d_call: -; cdr3_nt: TGTGCCAGCAAAGCGACCGACAATCAGCCCCAGCATTTT; cdr3_aa: CASKATDNQPQHF
clone_size: -; v_call: TRBV3-1/TRBV3-2; j_call: TRBJ1-2; d_call: -; cdr3_nt: TGTGCCAGCAGCCATTGGGACTTTCTAGATGGCTACACCTTC; cdr3_aa: CASSHWDFLDGYTF
clone_size: -; v_call: TRBV28; j_call: TRBJ1-6; d_call: -; cdr3_nt: TGTGCCAGCCAGTCTAGAGATAATTCACCCCTCCACTTT; cdr3_aa: CASQSRDNSPLHF
clone_size: -; v_call: TRBV19; j_call: TRBJ2-7; d_call: TRBD1; cdr3_nt: TGTGCCAGTAGTTTGGGGACAGGGGGCTACGAGCAGTACTTC; cdr3_aa: CASSLGTGGYEQYF
clone_size: -; v_call: TRBV18; j_call: TRBJ1-6; d_call: TRBD1; cdr3_nt: TGTGCCAGCTCAGCGGACAGGGTTTCACCCCTCCACTTT; cdr3_aa: CASSADRVSPLHF
clone_size: -; v_call: TRBV5-1; j_call: TRBJ1-4; d_call: -; cdr3_nt: TGCGCCAGCAGCTTGGCGACAAATAATGAAAAACTGTTTTTT; cdr3_aa: CASSLATNNEKLFF
clone_size: once; v_call: TRBV28; j_call: TRBJ2-3; d_call: -; cdr3_nt: TGTGCCAGCAGTTTCCTAGGGGTTACAGATACGCAGTATTTT; cdr3_aa: CASSFLGVTDTQYF
clone_size: -; v_call: TRBV29-1; j_call: TRBJ2-7; d_call: -; cdr3_nt: TGCAGCGTTGAACGTCCTCCCTCCTACGAGCAGTACTTC; cdr3_aa: CSVERPPSYEQYF
clone_size: once; v_call: TRBV24-1; j_call: TRBJ2-3; d_call: TRBD1; cdr3_nt: TGTGCCACCAGTGATCGGACAGGGGGCTCGACAGATACGCAGTATTTT; cdr3_aa: CATSDRTGGSTDTQYF
clone_size: -; v_call: TRBV4-1; j_call: TRBJ1-2; d_call: -; cdr3_nt: TGCGCCAGCAGCCAAGATCCCGGACAGCTCTATGGCTACACCTTC; cdr3_aa: CASSQDPGQLYGYTF
clone_size: -; v_call: TRBV6-5; j_call: TRBJ1-2; d_call: TRBD1; cdr3_nt: TGCGCGACAGAGGGGGCCAAGCTTTATGGCTACACCTTC; cdr3_aa: CATEGAKLYGYTF
clone_size: -; v_call: TRBV7-9; j_call: TRBJ1-1; d_call: -; cdr3_nt: TGTGCCAGCAGCCTCAGGGCAGAAACCAAAGGAGCTTTCTTT; cdr3_aa: CASSLRAETKGAFF
clone_size: -; v_call: TRBV12-3/TRBV12-4; j_call: TRBJ2-7; d_call: TRBD2; cdr3_nt: TGTGCCAGCAGGTTGACTAGCGGGGGACCGTACTTC; cdr3_aa: CASRLTSGGPYF
clone_size: -; v_call: TRBV9; j_call: TRBJ2-3; d_call: TRBD2; cdr3_nt: TGTGCCAGCAGCGTAGGACAGCGGGGGGCAGATACGCAGTATTTT; cdr3_aa: CASSVGQRGADTQYF
clone_size: -; v_call: TRBV6-6; j_call: TRBJ2-1; d_call: -; cdr3_nt: TGTGCCAGCAGTCCACTAGGTCCCTACAATGAGCAGTTCTTC; cdr3_aa: CASSPLGPYNEQFF
clone_size: -; v_call: TRBV9; j_call: TRBJ1-2; d_call: -; cdr3_nt: TGTGCCAGCACAACCACAGAGAACTATGGCTACACCTTC; cdr3_aa: CASTTTENYGYTF
clone_size: -; v_call: TRBV7-2; j_call: TRBJ1-1; d_call: -; cdr3_nt: TGTGCCAGCAGCTTAGGGCAGGGTATAGAAGCTTTCTTT; cdr3_aa: CASSLGQGIEAFF
clone_size: -; v_call: TRBV29-1; j_call: TRBJ1-3; d_call: -; cdr3_nt: TGCAGCGGGACGGGCGGGGTCTCTGGAAACACCATATATTTT; cdr3_aa: CSGTGGVSGNTIYF
clone_size: few; v_call: TRBV7-2; j_call: TRBJ2-3; d_call: -; cdr3_nt: TGTGCCAGCAGCTTATTGGGGGCCGATTCCACAGATACGCAGTATTTT; cdr3_aa: CASSLLGADSTDTQYF